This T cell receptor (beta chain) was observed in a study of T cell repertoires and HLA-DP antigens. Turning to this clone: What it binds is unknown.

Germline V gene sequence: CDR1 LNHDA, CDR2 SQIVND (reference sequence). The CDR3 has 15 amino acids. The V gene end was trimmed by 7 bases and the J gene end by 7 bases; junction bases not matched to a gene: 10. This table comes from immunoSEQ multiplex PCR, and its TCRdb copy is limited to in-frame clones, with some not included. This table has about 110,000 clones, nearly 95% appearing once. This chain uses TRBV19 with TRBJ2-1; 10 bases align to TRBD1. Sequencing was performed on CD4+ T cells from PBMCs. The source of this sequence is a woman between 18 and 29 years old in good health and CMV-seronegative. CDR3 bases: TGTGCCAGTAACCGACAGGGGGCGCCTGGTAATGAGCAGTTCTTC. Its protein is CASNRQGAPGNEQFF. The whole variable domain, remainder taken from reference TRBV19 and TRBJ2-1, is DGGITQSPKYLFRKEGQNVTLSCEQNLNHDAMYWYRQDPGQGLRLIYYSQIVNDFQKGDIAEGYSVSREKKESFPLTVTSAQKNPTAFYLCASNRQGAPGNEQFFGPGTRLTVL.